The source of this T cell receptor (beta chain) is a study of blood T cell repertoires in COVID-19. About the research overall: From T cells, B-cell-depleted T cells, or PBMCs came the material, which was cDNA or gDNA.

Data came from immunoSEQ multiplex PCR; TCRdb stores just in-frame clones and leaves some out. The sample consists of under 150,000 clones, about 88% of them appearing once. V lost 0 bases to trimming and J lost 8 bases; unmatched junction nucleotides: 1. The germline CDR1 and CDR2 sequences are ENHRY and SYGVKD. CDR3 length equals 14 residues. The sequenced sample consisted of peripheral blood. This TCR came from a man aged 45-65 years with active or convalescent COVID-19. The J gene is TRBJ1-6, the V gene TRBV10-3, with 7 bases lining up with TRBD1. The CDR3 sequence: CAISESGQYSPLHF. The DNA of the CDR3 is TGTGCCATCAGTGAGTCGGGACAGTATTCACCCCTCCACTTT.